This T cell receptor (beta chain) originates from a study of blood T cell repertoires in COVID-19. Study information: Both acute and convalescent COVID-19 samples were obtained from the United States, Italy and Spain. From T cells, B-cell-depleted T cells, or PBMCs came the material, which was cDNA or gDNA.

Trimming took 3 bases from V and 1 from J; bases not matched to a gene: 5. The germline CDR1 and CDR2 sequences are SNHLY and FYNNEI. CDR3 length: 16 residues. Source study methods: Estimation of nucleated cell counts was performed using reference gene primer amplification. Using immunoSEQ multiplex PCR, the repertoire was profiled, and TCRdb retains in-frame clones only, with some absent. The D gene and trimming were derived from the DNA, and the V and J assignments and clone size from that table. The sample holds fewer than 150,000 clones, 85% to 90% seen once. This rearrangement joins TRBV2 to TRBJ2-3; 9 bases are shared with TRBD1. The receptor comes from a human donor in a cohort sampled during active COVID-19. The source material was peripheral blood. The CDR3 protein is CASSDSQGAGTDTQYF. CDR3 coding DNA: TGTGCCAGCAGTGACTCACAGGGGGCAGGCACAGATACGCAGTATTTT.